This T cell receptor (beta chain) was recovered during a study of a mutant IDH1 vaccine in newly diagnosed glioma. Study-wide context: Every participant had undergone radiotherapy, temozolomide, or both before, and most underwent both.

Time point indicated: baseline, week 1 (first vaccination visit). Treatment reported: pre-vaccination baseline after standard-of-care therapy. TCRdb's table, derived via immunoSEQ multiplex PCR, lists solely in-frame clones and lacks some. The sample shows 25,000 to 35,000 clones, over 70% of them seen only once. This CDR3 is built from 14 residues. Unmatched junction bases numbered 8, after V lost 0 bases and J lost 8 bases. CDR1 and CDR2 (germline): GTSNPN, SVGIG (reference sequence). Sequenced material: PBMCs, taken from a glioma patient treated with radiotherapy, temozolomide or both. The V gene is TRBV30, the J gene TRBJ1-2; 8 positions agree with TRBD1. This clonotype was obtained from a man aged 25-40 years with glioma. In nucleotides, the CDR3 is TGTGCCTGGAGTGTCGGGCAGGGGGCAAAAGGCTACACCTTC. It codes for CAWSVGQGAKGYTF.